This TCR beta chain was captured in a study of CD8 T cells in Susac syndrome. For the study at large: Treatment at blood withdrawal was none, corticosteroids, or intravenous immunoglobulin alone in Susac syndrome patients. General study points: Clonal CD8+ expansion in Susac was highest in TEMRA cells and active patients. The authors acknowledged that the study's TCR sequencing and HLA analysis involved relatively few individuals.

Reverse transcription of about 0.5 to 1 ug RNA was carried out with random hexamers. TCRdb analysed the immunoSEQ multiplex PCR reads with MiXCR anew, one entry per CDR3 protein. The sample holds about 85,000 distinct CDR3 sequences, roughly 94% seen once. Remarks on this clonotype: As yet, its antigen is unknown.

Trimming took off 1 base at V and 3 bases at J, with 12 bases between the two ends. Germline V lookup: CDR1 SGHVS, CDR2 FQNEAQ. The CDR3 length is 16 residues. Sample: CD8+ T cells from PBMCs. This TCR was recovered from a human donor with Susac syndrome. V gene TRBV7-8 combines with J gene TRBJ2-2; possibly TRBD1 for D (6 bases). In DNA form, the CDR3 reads TGTGCCAGCAGCTTAGAAGAGGGGGTTTACACCGGGGAGCTGTTTTTT. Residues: CASSLEEGVYTGELFF.